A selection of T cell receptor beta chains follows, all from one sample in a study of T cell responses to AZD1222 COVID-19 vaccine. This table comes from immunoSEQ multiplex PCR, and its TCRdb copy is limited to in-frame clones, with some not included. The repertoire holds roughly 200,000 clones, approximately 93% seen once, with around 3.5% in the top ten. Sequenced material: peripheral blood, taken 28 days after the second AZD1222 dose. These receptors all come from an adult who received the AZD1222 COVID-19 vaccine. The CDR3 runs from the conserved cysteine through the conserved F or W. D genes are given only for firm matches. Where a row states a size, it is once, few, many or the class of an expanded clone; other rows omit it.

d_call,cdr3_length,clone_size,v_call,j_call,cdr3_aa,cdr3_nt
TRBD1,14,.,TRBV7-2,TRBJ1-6,CASSPDRGFSPLHF,TGTGCCAGCAGCCCGGACAGGGGTTTCTCACCCCTCCACTTT
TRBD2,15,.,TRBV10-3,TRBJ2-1,CAIRDSSGRYNEQFF,TGTGCCATCAGGGACTCTAGCGGGAGGTACAATGAGCAGTTCTTC
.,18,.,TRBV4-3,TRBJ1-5,CASSQDLTTGGGNQPQHF,TGCGCCAGCAGCCAAGACCTCACCACCGGGGGGGGCAATCAGCCCCAGCATTTT
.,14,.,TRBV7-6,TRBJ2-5,CASSLSTSRETQYF,TGTGCCAGCAGCTTAAGCACCTCGAGGGAGACCCAGTACTTC
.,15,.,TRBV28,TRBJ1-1,CASSVLGAGNTEAFF,TGTGCCAGCAGTGTCCTTGGGGCAGGCAACACTGAAGCTTTCTTT
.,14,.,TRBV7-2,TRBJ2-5,CASSLYGQQETQYF,TGTGCCAGCAGCTTATATGGCCAACAAGAGACCCAGTACTTC
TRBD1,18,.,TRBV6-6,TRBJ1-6,CASSRTGGSGLDNSPLHF,TGTGCCAGCAGTCGGACAGGGGGATCGGGATTAGATAATTCACCCCTCCACTTT
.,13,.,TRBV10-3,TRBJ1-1,CATGGSKNTEAFF,TGTGCCACCGGGGGGTCAAAGAACACTGAAGCTTTCTTT
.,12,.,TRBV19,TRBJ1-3,CASRPDLYTIYF,TGTGCCAGTAGACCCGACCTTTACACCATATATTTT
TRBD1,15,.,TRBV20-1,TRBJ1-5,CSASPGTGENQPQHF,TGCAGTGCTAGTCCCGGGACAGGGGAAAATCAGCCCCAGCATTTT
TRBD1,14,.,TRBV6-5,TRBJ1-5,CASSSRQGVQPQHF,TGTGCCAGCAGCTCCCGACAGGGGGTTCAGCCCCAGCATTTT
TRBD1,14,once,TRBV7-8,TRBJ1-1,CASSLGQGVAEAFF,TGTGCCAGCAGCTTAGGACAGGGTGTCGCTGAAGCTTTCTTT
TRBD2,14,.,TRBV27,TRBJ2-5,CASSPGLAGETQYF,TGTGCCAGCAGTCCCGGACTAGCTGGAGAGACCCAGTACTTC
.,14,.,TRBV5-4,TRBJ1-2,CASSLGWTNYGYTF,TGTGCCAGCAGCTTGGGTTGGACTAACTATGGCTACACCTTC
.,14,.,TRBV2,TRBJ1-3,CASKRTNSGNTIYF,TGTGCCAGCAAGCGGACGAACTCTGGAAACACCATATATTTT
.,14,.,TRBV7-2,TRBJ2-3,CASSLATYTDTQYF,TGTGCCAGCAGCTTAGCGACTTACACAGATACGCAGTATTTT
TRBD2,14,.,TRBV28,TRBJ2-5,CASSSGGSGQTQYF,TGTGCCAGCAGTAGTGGCGGGAGTGGGCAGACCCAGTACTTC
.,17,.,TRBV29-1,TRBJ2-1,CSVEVTANLLGYNEQFF,TGCAGCGTTGAGGTGACAGCCAACCTCCTGGGGTACAATGAGCAGTTCTTC